A single sample gave rise to the 29 T cell receptor beta chains below, sequenced in a study of identical twins. TCRdb reanalysed the 5' RACE reads using MiXCR and keeps one entry per CDR3 protein. The sample carries hundreds of thousands of distinct CDR3 sequences, approximately 6% recorded once. The sample taken for sequencing was naive T cells sorted from blood. The receptors come from a man aged 18-30 years in good health.

This clonotype was seen a few times. The rearrangement joins TRBV5-6 to TRBJ2-7; D remains unclear. This CDR3 region has 13 residues. Trimming left V 4 bases short and J 4 bases short, with 12 bases between. Germline CDR1 reads SGHDT; CDR2 reads YYEEEE. CDR3 loop: CASSTNRVYEQYF. The CDR3 DNA sequence: TGTGCCAGCAGCACAAATCGGGTGTACGAGCAGTACTTC.

This clonotype was detected many times. J is TRBJ1-5 and V is TRBV7-9; maybe TRBD1 (5 bases). The CDR3 is made up of 16 amino acids. Trimming took 5 bases from V and 7 from J, leaving 21 bases between them. CDR1 and CDR2 from the germline V gene are SEHNR and FQNEAQ (reference sequence). The CDR3 bases are TGTGCCAGCAGCCCACCGTCGGCAGGGCCGGCGCAGCCCCAGCATTTT. It codes for CASSPPSAGPAQPQHF.

This clonotype was detected many times. The chain has TRBV5-1 and TRBJ2-1; 10 bases align to TRBD2. Germline V lookup: CDR1 SGHRS, CDR2 YFSETQ. This CDR3 region has 17 residues. The V and J ends lost 3 bases and 0 bases, in that order; junction bases with no gene match: 6. CDR3 sequence (DNA): TGCGCCAGCAGCTCGGGACTAGCGCCTAGCTCCTACAATGAGCAGTTCTTC. Encoded protein: CASSSGLAPSSYNEQFF.

This clonotype was recorded many times. V is TRBV28 and J is TRBJ1-1, with 8 bases matching TRBD1. V was clipped by 1 base and J by 4 bases; unmatched bases: 14. There are 18 residues in the CDR3. CDR1 and CDR2 from the germline V gene are MDHEN and SYDVKM. In nucleotides, the CDR3 is TGTGCCAGCAGTTTATCTCCCGGACAGGGTCGATTGAGCACTGAAGCTTTCTTT. This encodes CASSLSPGQGRLSTEAFF.

The V gene is TRBV5-1, the J gene TRBJ1-2; no firm D call. V gave up 0 bases and J gave up 1 base, with 7 bases separating them. The CDR3 runs to 14 residues. CDR1 is SGHRS, CDR2 YFSETQ, per germline. The DNA for the CDR3 is TGCGCCAGCAGCTTGGGGCCCGTTAACTATGGCTACACCTTC. Translating it yields CASSLGPVNYGYTF.

This rearrangement joins TRBV12-3 or TRBV12-4 to TRBJ2-1; 13 positions match TRBD2. With V trimmed by 5 bases and J by 7 bases, 11 bases remained unmatched. The CDR3 has 17 residues. The CDR3 DNA reads TGTGCCAGCAGTACCCGAGGCGGGACTAGCGGGGTTAATGAGCAGTTCTTC. Translated: CASSTRGGTSGVNEQFF.

The J gene is TRBJ2-2, the V gene TRBV15, with D possibly being TRBD1 or TRBD2 (5 bases each). The germline CDR1 and CDR2 sequences are LNHNV and YYDKDF (reference sequence). The length of the CDR3 is 16 residues. V was shortened by 1 base and J by 2 bases, with 11 bases between the two germline ends. In DNA, the CDR3 is TGTGCCACCAGCAGAGTTGCAGGGACCAACACCGGGGAGCTGTTTTTT. It specifies CATSRVAGTNTGELFF.

This clonotype was seen many times. The J gene is TRBJ2-3, the V gene TRBV6-1, with 9 bases that match TRBD2. With V trimmed by 5 bases and J by 6 bases, 12 bases remained unmatched. In germline, CDR1 is MNHNS, CDR2 SASEGT. The CDR3 length is 16 residues. This chain's CDR3 is CASSRRLAGDDDTQYF. CDR3 DNA sequence: TGTGCCAGCAGTAGGAGGTTAGCGGGAGACGACGATACGCAGTATTTT.

Regarding this clonotype: One end of the junction varies from germline; a read error may be responsible. This sequence joins TRBV7-9 and TRBJ1-1; maybe TRBD1 (6 bases). Germline loops: CDR1 SEHNR, CDR2 FQNEAQ (reference sequence). The CDR3 spans 15 residues. CDR3 protein: CSSSLSIGQITEAFF. The DNA for the CDR3 is TGTTCCAGCAGCTTAAGTATAGGACAGATCACTGAAGCTTTCTTT.

This clonotype was detected a few times. CDR3 DNA sequence: TGCAGTGCTAGAGATGGCCAAAGCTCCTACAATGAGCAGTTCTTC. It codes for CSARDGQSSYNEQFF. The genes are TRBV20-1 and TRBJ2-1, with D unclear. Deletions cut 0 bases from V and 0 bases from J, with 9 bases between. Germline loops: CDR1 DFQATT, CDR2 SNEGSKA (reference sequence). The CDR3 length is 15 residues.

This clonotype was seen repeatedly, ten times or more. The rearrangement links TRBV4-1 to TRBJ2-1; no clear D gene. With 3 bases removed from V and 6 bases from J, the gap between germline ends came to 15 bases. CDR3 length equals 15 residues. Germline assignment: CDR1 MGHRA and CDR2 YSYEKL. DNA for the CDR3: TGCGCCAGCAGCCATCTAGTGATTCCCGTCAATGAGCAGTTCTTC. Translating gives CASSHLVIPVNEQFF.

This rearrangement joins TRBV7-9 to TRBJ2-1; 10 positions agree with TRBD2. The CDR3 runs 15 residues. Germline loops: CDR1 SEHNR, CDR2 FQNEAQ (reference sequence). J gave up 8 bases and V 1 base, and 5 bases lay outside the gene matches. The CDR3 here is CASSLEAGGPHEQFF. CDR3 bases: TGTGCCAGCAGCTTAGAAGCGGGAGGGCCGCATGAGCAGTTCTTC.

This clonotype was counted at least ten times. This chain links TRBV7-8 with TRBJ2-2; the D gene could be TRBD1 or TRBD2 (5 bases each). With 6 bases removed from V and 5 bases from J, the gap between germline ends came to 13 bases. Germline CDR1 SGHVS, CDR2 FQNEAQ. The length of the CDR3 is 14 residues. The CDR3 DNA follows: TGTGCCAGCAGAAAAACTGGGGGAACCGGGGAGCTGTTTTTT. Translation: CASRKTGGTGELFF.

This clonotype was observed many times. The chain links TRBV28 to TRBJ2-7, with 10 positions matching TRBD2. J gave up 5 bases and V 1 base, and 5 bases lay outside the gene matches. Germline V gene lookup returns CDR1 MDHEN and CDR2 SYDVKM. The CDR3 runs to 15 residues. CDR3 nucleotide sequence: TGTGCCAGCAGTTTATTTAATAGCGGGAGGCACGAGCAGTACGTC. Residues: CASSLFNSGRHEQYV.

The V call is TRBV30, the J call TRBJ2-2, with D possibly being TRBD1 or TRBD2 (5 bases each). The CDR3 sequence is 16 residues long. Germline V gene sequence: CDR1 GTSNPN, CDR2 SVGIG (reference sequence). The ends were cut back, 2 bases at V and 6 bases at J, with 19 bases in the middle. CDR3: CAWSPLRGVWAGELFF. In DNA, the CDR3 is TGTGCCTGGAGTCCACTCCGAGGGGTCTGGGCCGGGGAGCTGTTTTTT.

This clonotype was seen a few times. The chain employs TRBV4-3 and TRBJ2-1; 9 positions agree with TRBD2. CDR3 size: 18 residues. CDR1 LGHNA and CDR2 YSLEER come from the germline V gene. V trimming: 1 base; J trimming: 7 bases; junction bases outside the gene matches: 14. The CDR3 region is CASSQGAGAGSGGNEQFF. Written as DNA, the CDR3 is TGCGCCAGCAGCCAAGGCGCCGGGGCGGGCAGCGGGGGGAATGAGCAGTTCTTC.

This clonotype was recorded a few times. The chain links TRBV6-5 to TRBJ2-1, with 9 bases that match TRBD1. Looked up from germline, CDR1 is MNHEY and CDR2 is SVGAGI. The CDR3 loop spans 16 amino acids. Trimming removed 2 bases from V and 15 bases from J; junction bases left unmatched: 17. CDR3: CASSYSEGTGFLGRFF. The CDR3 nucleotides read TGTGCCAGCAGTTACAGCGAAGGGACAGGGTTTCTCGGTCGGTTCTTC.

This clonotype was recorded at least ten times. The V call is TRBV3-1, the J call TRBJ2-1; 10 bases match TRBD2. CDR3 length equals 16 residues. Per germline, CDR1 LGHDT and CDR2 YNNKEL (reference sequence). The V gene end was trimmed by 4 bases and the J gene end by 2 bases; junction bases not matched to a gene: 5. The chain's CDR3 is CASSPRTSGAYNEQFF. The CDR3 bases are TGTGCCAGCAGCCCAAGGACTAGCGGAGCCTACAATGAGCAGTTCTTC.

This rearrangement joins TRBV29-1 to TRBJ1-4; D is possibly TRBD1 (5 bases). Germline V CDR1 and CDR2: SQVTM, ANQGSEA. The length of the CDR3 is 15 residues. V was shortened by 1 base and J by 10 bases, with 19 bases between the two germline ends. The CDR3 loop reads CSVEVIVGARGKLFF. The CDR3 bases are TGCAGCGTTGAAGTAATTGTAGGGGCCCGGGGAAAACTGTTTTTT.

In this sample, this clonotype turned up many times. The V and J genes are TRBV5-1 and TRBJ2-3; 11 nucleotides match TRBD2. The trim removed 3 bases at V and 5 bases at J, leaving 5 bases unmatched. The V gene's germline CDR1 is SGHRS and CDR2 YFSETQ. This CDR3 comprises 15 residues. CDR3 sequence reads: CASSYFGTSGDTQYF. The CDR3 DNA reads as TGCGCCAGCAGCTACTTCGGGACTAGCGGAGATACGCAGTATTTT.

Only a few counts were recorded for this clonotype. This chain joins TRBV11-2 and TRBJ2-7; perhaps D is TRBD1 or TRBD2 (5 bases each). CDR1 and CDR2 from the germline V gene are SGHAT and FQNNGV. CDR3 length equals 14 residues. The V and J ends lost 0 bases and 6 bases respectively, with 12 bases between them. The CDR3 DNA reads as TGTGCCAGCAGCTTAGAATGGGGGTGGGTCGAGCAGTACTTC. It encodes CASSLEWGWVEQYF.

V gene TRBV12-3 or TRBV12-4 combines with J gene TRBJ2-3; 10 bases are a match to TRBD1. J was trimmed by 4 bases and V by 3 bases; bases with no gene match: 4. The CDR3 totals 15 residues. In DNA form, the CDR3 reads TGTGCCAGCAGTTTGGGGACAGGGGTTGCAGATACGCAGTATTTT. It encodes CASSLGTGVADTQYF.

V and J are TRBV20-1 and TRBJ2-7; possibly TRBD1 or TRBD2 for D (5 bases each). Trimming left V 0 bases short and J 6 bases short, with 18 bases between. There are 15 residues in the CDR3. Looked up from germline, CDR1 is DFQATT and CDR2 is SNEGSKA (reference sequence). Here the CDR3 DNA reads TGCAGTGCTAGAGATCTCAGGGAAGAAAGCGGCGAGCAGTACTTC. This codes for CSARDLREESGEQYF.

Ten or more counts support this clonotype. The chain has TRBV12-3 or TRBV12-4 and TRBJ2-4; no clear D. Trimming shortened V by 3 bases and J by 0 bases, and 6 bases separated the two germline ends. This CDR3 contains 14 residues. CDR3 sequence: CASSFTRAKNIQYF. The CDR3 DNA is TGTGCCAGCAGTTTCACGAGAGCCAAAAACATTCAGTACTTC.

This clonotype came up many times. V usage is TRBV27 and J usage is TRBJ2-7; D tentatively reads TRBD1 or TRBD2 (5 bases each). Germline-derived CDR1 and CDR2 are MNHEY and SMNVEV (reference sequence). Trimming removed 3 bases from V and 5 bases from J, with 14 bases in between. The CDR3 is 14 residues long. As DNA, the CDR3 is TGTGCCAGCAGTTTTGCCGGGGCCCTTAACGAGCAGTACGTC. This encodes CASSFAGALNEQYV.

This clonotype was recorded a few times. The chain joins TRBV25-1 to TRBJ1-1; 9 bases align to TRBD1. V shed 2 bases, J shed 11 bases, and the junction held 12 bases outside the gene matches. The V gene's germline CDR1 is MGHDK and CDR2 SYGVNS. The CDR3 totals 15 residues. CDR3 bases: TGTGCCAGCAGTGAACGAAACCCATGGGACAGGGCCGCTTTCTTT. Protein product: CASSERNPWDRAAFF.

This clonotype has ten or more counts. This sequence joins TRBV5-1 and TRBJ2-7, with 11 bases fitting TRBD2. V trimming: 2 bases; J trimming: 4 bases; junction bases outside the gene matches: 5. Germline values: CDR1 SGHRS, CDR2 YFSETQ. CDR3 size: 15 residues. CDR3 amino acids: CASSLGTSGPYEQYV. The CDR3 DNA reads TGCGCCAGCAGCTTAGGGACTAGCGGACCATACGAGCAGTACGTC.

V gene TRBV4-1 combines with J gene TRBJ2-7, with 9 bases lining up with TRBD2. The CDR3 totals 15 residues. Germline CDR1 reads MGHRA; CDR2 reads YSYEKL. With V trimmed by 0 bases and J by 9 bases, 9 bases remained unmatched. The CDR3 reads CASSQDSGSDWRQYF. The CDR3, as DNA: TGCGCCAGCAGCCAAGATAGCGGGAGCGATTGGAGGCAGTACTTC.

This clonotype has a count of ten or more. The rearrangement uses TRBV5-1 and TRBJ2-3; 7 positions match TRBD2. The CDR3 consists of 15 residues. Germline loops: CDR1 SGHRS, CDR2 YFSETQ. The ends lost 2 bases at V and 5 bases at J; junction bases unmatched: 8. The CDR3 here is CASSFRTGREDTQYF. The CDR3 coding sequence is TGCGCCAGCAGCTTCCGAACGGGGAGGGAAGATACGCAGTATTTT.